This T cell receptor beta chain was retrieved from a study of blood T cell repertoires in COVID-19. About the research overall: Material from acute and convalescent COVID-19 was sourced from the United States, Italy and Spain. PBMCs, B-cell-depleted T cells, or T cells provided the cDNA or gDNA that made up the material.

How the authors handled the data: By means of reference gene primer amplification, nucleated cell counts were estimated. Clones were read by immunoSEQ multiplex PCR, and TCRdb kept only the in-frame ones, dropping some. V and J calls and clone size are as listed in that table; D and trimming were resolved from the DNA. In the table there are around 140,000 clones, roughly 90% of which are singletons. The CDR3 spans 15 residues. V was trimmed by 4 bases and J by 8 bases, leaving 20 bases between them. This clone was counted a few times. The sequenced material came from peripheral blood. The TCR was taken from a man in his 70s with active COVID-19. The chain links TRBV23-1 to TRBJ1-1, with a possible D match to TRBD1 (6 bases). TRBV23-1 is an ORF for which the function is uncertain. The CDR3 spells CASSPPVQGTLEAFF. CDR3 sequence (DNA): TGCGCCAGCAGTCCCCCGGTACAGGGAACCCTCGAAGCTTTCTTT.